This is a list of T cell receptor beta chains from one sample in a study of T cell responses to AZD1222 COVID-19 vaccine. Profiling relied on immunoSEQ multiplex PCR, and the TCRdb table lists in-frame clones only, not all of them. In the table there are roughly 150,000 clones, roughly 92% of which are singletons. Here the sequenced sample was peripheral blood, taken on day 0 of AZD1222 vaccination. The receptor source for this set is an adult in good health. Each CDR3 is given with its conserved first and last residue. The D gene is left open where the match is weak.

>NA|TRBV7-2
CASSLNRLTYGYTF
>TRBD2|TRBV5-8
CASSLPTTSGGANTGELFF
>NA|TRBV15
CATSRGGGSANEKLFF
>TRBD1|TRBV2
CASSEITDRASNEKLFF
>NA|TRBV2
CASSPYSYEQYF
>NA|TRBV4-3
CASSQDRVRGGNNSPLHF
>TRBD1|TRBV5-6
CASSLWIRDRGQGQPQHF
>NA|TRBV12-5
CASGLLRLGDEQFF
>NA|TRBV24-1
CATSDPRVDEQFF
>NA|TRBV6-5
CASRLNGVPEAFF
>NA|TRBV6-2/TRBV6-3
CASSTPLIESYSTDTQYF
>NA|TRBV27
CASSPSSAGANVLTF
>NA|TRBV2
CASSSQGPYEQYF
>NA|TRBV15
CATSVRPAKLYGYTF
>TRBD1|TRBV5-7
CASSSDRGSETQYF
>NA|TRBV6-5
CASSFGGPKAEAFF
>NA|TRBV6-1
CASSEAFRAGELFF
>NA|TRBV18
CASSGTTEAFF
>TRBD1|TRBV24-1
CATTQGAGNQPQHF
>TRBD2|TRBV19
CASSMNRAGDYNEQFF
>NA|TRBV4-1
CASSQESVLDRRNYGYTF
>NA|TRBV14
CASSQDLRGKQFF
>TRBD1|TRBV12-3/TRBV12-4
CASSWDRNTEAFF
>NA|TRBV7-8
CASSPREISYEQYF
>TRBD1|TRBV10-2
CASNQGAWEQYF
>TRBD1|TRBV30
CAWGTVYEQYF
>NA|TRBV19
CASQQWRNYGYTF
>NA|TRBV7-9
CASSLTGAQPQHF
>NA|TRBV11-2
CASRSGIEQFF
>NA|TRBV5-4
CASSLLYSKGGYTF
>NA|TRBV9
CASSDRASSGNTIYF
>NA|TRBV7-2
CASRPGLPNYGYTF
>TRBD1|TRBV5-6
CASSDRDRDTEAFF
>TRBD2|TRBV27
CASSWSPRPGGAGELFF